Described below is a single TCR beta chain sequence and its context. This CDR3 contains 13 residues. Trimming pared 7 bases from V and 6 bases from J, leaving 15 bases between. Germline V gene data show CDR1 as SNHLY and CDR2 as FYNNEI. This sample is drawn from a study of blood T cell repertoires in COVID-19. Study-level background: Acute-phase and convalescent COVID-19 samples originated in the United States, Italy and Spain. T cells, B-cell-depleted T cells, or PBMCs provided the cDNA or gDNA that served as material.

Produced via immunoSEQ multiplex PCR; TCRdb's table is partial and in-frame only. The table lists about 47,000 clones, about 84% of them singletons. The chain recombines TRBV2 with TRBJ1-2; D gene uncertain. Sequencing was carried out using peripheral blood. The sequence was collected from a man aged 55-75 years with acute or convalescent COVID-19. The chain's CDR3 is CASNAGLRDGYTF. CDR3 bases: TGTGCCAGCAACGCGGGCCTCCGAGATGGCTACACCTTC.